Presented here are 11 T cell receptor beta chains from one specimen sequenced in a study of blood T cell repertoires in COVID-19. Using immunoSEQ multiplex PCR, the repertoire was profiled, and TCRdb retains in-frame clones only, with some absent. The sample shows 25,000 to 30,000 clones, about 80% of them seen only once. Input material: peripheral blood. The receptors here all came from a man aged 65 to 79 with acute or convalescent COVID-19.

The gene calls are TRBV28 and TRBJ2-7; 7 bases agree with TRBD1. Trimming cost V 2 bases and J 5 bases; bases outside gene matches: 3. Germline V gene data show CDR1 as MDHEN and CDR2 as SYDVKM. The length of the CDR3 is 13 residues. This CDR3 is CASSLRGRHEQYF. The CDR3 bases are TGTGCCAGCAGTTTAAGGGGGCGGCACGAGCAGTACTTC.

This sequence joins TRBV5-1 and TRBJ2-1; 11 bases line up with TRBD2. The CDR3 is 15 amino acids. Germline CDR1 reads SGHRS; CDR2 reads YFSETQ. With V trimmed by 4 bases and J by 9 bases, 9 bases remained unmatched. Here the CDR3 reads CASSAGLADGGEQFF. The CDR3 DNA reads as TGCGCCAGCAGCGCGGGACTAGCGGACGGCGGTGAGCAGTTCTTC.

In DNA, the CDR3 is TGTGCCAGCAGCGGACTAGCGGGAGAGTACGAGCAGTACTTC. It translates to CASSGLAGEYEQYF. This rearrangement joins TRBV7-2 to TRBJ2-7, with TRBD2 identical over 13 bases. Unmatched junction bases numbered 2, after V lost 5 bases and J lost 4 bases. CDR3 length equals 14 residues. CDR1 and CDR2 from the germline V gene are SGHTA and FQGNSA. Based on the CDR3 plus reference TRBV7-2 and TRBJ2-7, the full variable domain is GAGVSQSPSNKVTEKGKDVELRCDPISGHTALYWYRQSLGQGLEFLIYFQGNSAPDKSGLPSDRFSAERTGGSVSTLTIQRTQQEDSAVYLCASSGLAGEYEQYFGPGTRLTVT.

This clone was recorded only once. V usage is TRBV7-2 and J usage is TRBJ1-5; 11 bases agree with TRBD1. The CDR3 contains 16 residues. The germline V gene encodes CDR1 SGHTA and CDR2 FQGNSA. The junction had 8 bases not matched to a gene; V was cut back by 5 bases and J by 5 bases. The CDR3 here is CASSAGTGGGYQPQHF. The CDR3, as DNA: TGTGCCAGCAGCGCCGGGACAGGGGGAGGGTATCAGCCCCAGCATTTT.

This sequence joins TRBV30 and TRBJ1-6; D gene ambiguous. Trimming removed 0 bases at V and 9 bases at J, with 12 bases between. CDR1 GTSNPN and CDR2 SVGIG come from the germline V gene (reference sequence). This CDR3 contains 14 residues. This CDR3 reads CAWSVQGGSSPLHF. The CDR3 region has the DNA TGTGCCTGGAGTGTACAAGGAGGGAGTTCACCCCTCCACTTT.

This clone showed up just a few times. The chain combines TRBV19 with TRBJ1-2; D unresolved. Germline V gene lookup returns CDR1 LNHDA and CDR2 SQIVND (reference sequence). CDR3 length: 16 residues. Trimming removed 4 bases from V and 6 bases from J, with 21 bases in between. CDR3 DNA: TGTGCCAGTAGTACCACCCCTAAGAGAAGCGGGAATGGCTACACCTTC. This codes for CASSTTPKRSGNGYTF.

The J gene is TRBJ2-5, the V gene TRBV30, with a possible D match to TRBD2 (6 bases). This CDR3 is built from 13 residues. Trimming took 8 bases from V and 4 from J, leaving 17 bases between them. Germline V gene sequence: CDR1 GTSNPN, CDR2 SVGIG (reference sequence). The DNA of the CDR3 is TGTGCCGGAAAAAGGAGGGCGGGAGAGACCCAGTACTTC. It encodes CAGKRRAGETQYF. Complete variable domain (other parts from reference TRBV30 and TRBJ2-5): SQTIHQWPATLVQPVGSPLSLECTVEGTSNPNLYWYRQAAGRGLQLLFYSVGIGQISSEVPQNLSASRPQDRQFILSSKKLLLSDSGFYLCAGKRRAGETQYFGPGTRLLVL.

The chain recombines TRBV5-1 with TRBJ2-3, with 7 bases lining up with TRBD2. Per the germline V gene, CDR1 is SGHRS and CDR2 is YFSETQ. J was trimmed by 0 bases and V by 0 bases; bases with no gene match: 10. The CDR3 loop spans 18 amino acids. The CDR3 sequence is CASSLDPLAVTSTDTQYF. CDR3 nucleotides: TGCGCCAGCAGCTTGGATCCCCTAGCGGTAACTAGCACAGATACGCAGTATTTT.

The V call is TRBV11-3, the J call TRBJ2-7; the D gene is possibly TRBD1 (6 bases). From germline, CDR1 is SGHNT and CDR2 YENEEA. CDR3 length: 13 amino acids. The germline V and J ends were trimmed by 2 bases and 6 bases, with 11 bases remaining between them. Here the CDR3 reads CASSLNREAEQYF. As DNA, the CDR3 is TGTGCCAGCAGCTTAAACAGGGAAGCCGAGCAGTACTTC.

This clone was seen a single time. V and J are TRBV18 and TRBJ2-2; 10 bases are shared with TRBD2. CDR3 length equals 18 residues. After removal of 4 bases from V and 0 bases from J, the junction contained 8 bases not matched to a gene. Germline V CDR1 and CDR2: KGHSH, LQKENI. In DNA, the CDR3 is TGTGCCAGCTCACGGACTAGCGGACTAATAGCGAACACCGGGGAGCTGTTTTTT. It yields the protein CASSRTSGLIANTGELFF.

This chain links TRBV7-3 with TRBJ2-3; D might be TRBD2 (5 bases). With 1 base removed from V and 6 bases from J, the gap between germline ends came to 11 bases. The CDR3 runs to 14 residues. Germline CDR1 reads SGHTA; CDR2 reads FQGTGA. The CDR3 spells CASSLRASPDTQYF. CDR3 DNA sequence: TGTGCCAGCAGCTTAAGGGCTAGCCCGGATACGCAGTATTTT.